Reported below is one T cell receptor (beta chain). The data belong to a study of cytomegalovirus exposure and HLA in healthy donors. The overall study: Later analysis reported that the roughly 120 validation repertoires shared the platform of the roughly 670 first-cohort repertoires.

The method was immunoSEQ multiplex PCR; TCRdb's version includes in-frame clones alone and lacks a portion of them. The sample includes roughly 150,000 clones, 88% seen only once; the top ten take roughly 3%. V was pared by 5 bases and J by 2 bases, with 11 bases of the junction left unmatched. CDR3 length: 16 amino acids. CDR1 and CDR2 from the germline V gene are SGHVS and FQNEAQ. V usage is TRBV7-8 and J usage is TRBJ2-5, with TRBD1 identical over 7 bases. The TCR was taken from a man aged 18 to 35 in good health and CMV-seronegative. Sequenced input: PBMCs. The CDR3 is CASSARKGAKQETQYF. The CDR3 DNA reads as TGTGCCAGCAGCGCCCGAAAGGGGGCTAAACAAGAGACCCAGTACTTC. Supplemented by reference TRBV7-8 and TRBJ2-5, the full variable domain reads GAGVSQSPRYKVAKRGQDVALRCDPISGHVSLFWYQQALGQGPEFLTYFQNEAQLDKSGLPSDRFFAERPEGSVSTLKIQRTQQEDSAVYLCASSARKGAKQETQYFGPGTRLLVL.